Presented here are 21 T cell receptor beta chains from one specimen sequenced in a study of response to subunit inactivated influenza vaccine. MiXCR was run by TCRdb on the RT-PCR reads, yielding one entry per CDR3 protein. The profile shows roughly 650,000 distinct CDR3 sequences, approximately 15% of them singletons. Sample: PBMCs from blood, taken about 14 days before vaccination. These receptors were taken from a man aged 45-65 years who received an inactivated influenza vaccine.

This clonotype was detected ten times or more. The rearrangement links TRBV7-2 to TRBJ2-5; D not certain. The CDR3 totals 14 residues. The germline V gene encodes CDR1 SGHTA and CDR2 FQGNSA. The V end lost 0 bases, the J end lost 5 bases, and 10 bases lay between the germline ends. The CDR3: CASSLAGIGETQYF. The CDR3 DNA reads TGTGCCAGCAGCTTAGCGGGAATCGGGGAGACCCAGTACTTC.

The chain has TRBV6-1 and TRBJ2-3; D remains ambiguous. The germline CDR1 and CDR2 sequences are MNHNS and SASEGT. V lost 6 bases to trimming and J lost 3 bases, with 7 bases between them. The CDR3 is 12 residues long. The CDR3 DNA reads TGTGCCAGCAGACGGGCAACAGATACGCAGTATTTT. Translation: CASRRATDTQYF.

This clonotype showed up just a few times. The chain employs TRBV27 and TRBJ2-7; D might be TRBD2 (7 bases). Germline V CDR1 and CDR2: MNHEY, SMNVEV (reference sequence). The CDR3 length is 14 residues. Trimming left V 2 bases short and J 4 bases short, with 12 bases between. The chain's CDR3 is CASSLRRGGYEQYF. The CDR3, as DNA: TGTGCCAGCAGTTTAAGAAGGGGGGGTTACGAGCAGTACTTC.

The chain couples TRBV28 to TRBJ2-7, with 9 positions matching TRBD1. V lost 5 bases, J lost 2 bases, and 7 bases stayed unmatched. CDR3 length: 15 amino acids. Germline loops: CDR1 MDHEN, CDR2 SYDVKM. The CDR3 bases are TGTGCCAGCAGTCTAGGGACAGGGCCCCCCTACGAGCAGTACTTC. Translated: CASSLGTGPPYEQYF.

This clonotype was seen ten or more times. V gene TRBV5-1 combines with J gene TRBJ1-1, with D perhaps TRBD1 (6 bases). Germline values: CDR1 SGHRS, CDR2 YFSETQ. Trimming removed 4 bases at V and 2 bases at J, with 15 bases between. The CDR3 runs 15 residues. The CDR3 DNA sequence: TGCGCCAGCAGCCTGCTGGACAGTTCAAACACTGAAGCTTTCTTT. Its translation: CASSLLDSSNTEAFF.

This sequence joins TRBV6-1 and TRBJ2-7, with D perhaps matching TRBD2 (7 bases). The length of the CDR3 is 14 residues. V shed 7 bases and J shed 5 bases, with 18 bases lying between them. Germline CDR1 and CDR2: MNHNS and SASEGT. The CDR3 DNA sequence: TGTGCCAGCACCTCTCGGGGGGCCGGGGACGAGCAGTACTTC. It yields the protein CASTSRGAGDEQYF.

This clonotype came up a few times. The chain uses TRBV12-3 or TRBV12-4 and TRBJ2-3; D call uncertain. Trimming stripped 5 bases from V and 1 base from J, with 10 bases between. The CDR3 sequence is 14 residues long. In DNA, the CDR3 is TGTGCCAGCAGTCCGGACGGCGGCACAGATACGCAGTATTTT. Translation: CASSPDGGTDTQYF.

This clonotype was seen a handful of times. The chain employs TRBV20-1 and TRBJ2-1; 13 positions agree with TRBD2. Trimming cost V 4 bases and J 10 bases; bases outside gene matches: 7. This CDR3 contains 14 residues. Germline V lookup: CDR1 DFQATT, CDR2 SNEGSKA (reference sequence). CDR3 sequence reads: CSANGLAGEEEQFF. The CDR3 DNA reads TGCAGTGCTAATGGACTAGCGGGAGAGGAGGAGCAGTTCTTC.

V gene TRBV7-3 combines with J gene TRBJ2-2; weak D call: TRBD2 (5 bases). CDR3 length: 16 residues. The V gene lost 5 bases and the J gene lost 2 bases, with 15 bases spanning the gap. Germline lookup yields CDR1 SGHTA and CDR2 FQGTGA. In DNA, the CDR3 is TGTGCCAGCAGCCCATCTAGCCCAATTAACACCGGGGAGCTGTTTTTT. Its translation: CASSPSSPINTGELFF.

This clonotype was picked up a small number of times. The chain links TRBV10-2 to TRBJ2-7, with D possibly being TRBD2 (5 bases). The CDR3 has 12 residues. Germline V gives CDR1 WSHSY, CDR2 SAAADI. Trimming took 2 bases from V and 7 from J, leaving 9 bases between them. CDR3 protein: CASSEKRGEQYF. In nucleotides, the CDR3 is TGCGCCAGCAGTGAGAAGCGAGGGGAGCAGTACTTC.

This clonotype turned up a few times. The chain is built from TRBV5-1 and TRBJ2-3; 8 bases align to TRBD2. In germline, CDR1 is SGHRS, CDR2 YFSETQ. The V and J ends lost 2 bases and 4 bases, in that order; junction bases with no gene match: 6. The CDR3 is made up of 15 amino acids. CDR3 sequence (DNA): TGCGCCAGCAGCTTTAGCGGGAATCGGGCAGATACGCAGTATTTT. Protein product: CASSFSGNRADTQYF.

This clonotype has only a few counts. V usage is TRBV7-9 and J usage is TRBJ2-3; no clear D gene. This CDR3 is built from 16 residues. The germline V gene encodes CDR1 SEHNR and CDR2 FQNEAQ (reference sequence). Trimming cost V 1 base and J 0 bases, with 11 bases left between them. This chain's CDR3 is CASSLGLSLSTDTQYF. Here the CDR3 DNA reads TGTGCCAGCAGCTTAGGCCTTAGCCTCAGCACAGATACGCAGTATTTT.

The V gene is TRBV6-5, the J gene TRBJ2-5; 10 bases line up with TRBD2. The CDR3 consists of 16 residues. Germline V lookup: CDR1 MNHEY, CDR2 SVGAGI. Unmatched junction bases numbered 10, after V lost 4 bases and J lost 5 bases. The CDR3 here is CASSSTGTSVGETQYF. The CDR3 DNA reads TGTGCCAGCAGTTCGACTGGGACTAGCGTGGGGGAGACCCAGTACTTC.

The sample holds a few counts of this clonotype. A junction boundary mismatches the germline segment, possibly from a read error. This rearrangement joins TRBV7-7 to TRBJ2-7, with no clear D. The CDR3 spans 15 residues. Germline V gives CDR1 SSHAT, CDR2 FNYEAQ (reference sequence). The CDR3 spells CASSREGPPSYEQYF. In DNA form, the CDR3 reads TGTGCTAGCAGCCGCGAAGGGCCCCCCTCCTACGAGCAGTACTTC.

This clonotype has a handful of counts. The J gene is TRBJ2-7, the V gene TRBV27; 9 bases line up with TRBD1. The V segment lost 5 bases and the J segment 0 bases; nucleotides outside the gene matches: 8. The germline V gene encodes CDR1 MNHEY and CDR2 SMNVEV (reference sequence). This CDR3 contains 16 residues. This CDR3 is CASSAQGQGFSYEQYF. The CDR3 DNA reads as TGTGCCAGCAGTGCACAGGGACAGGGTTTCTCCTACGAGCAGTACTTC.

The rearrangement links TRBV7-2 to TRBJ1-1; 7 bases are shared with TRBD1. There are 12 residues in the CDR3. J was trimmed by 12 bases and V by 5 bases; bases with no gene match: 9. Per germline, CDR1 SGHTA and CDR2 FQGNSA. In DNA form, the CDR3 reads TGTGCCAGCAGCCTGACAGGGTTCGAACCTTTCTTT. Its translation is CASSLTGFEPFF.

A few counts support this clonotype. This sequence joins TRBV10-3 and TRBJ2-1; 8 bases fit TRBD2. This CDR3 is 15 amino acids long. V was clipped by 4 bases and J by 9 bases; unmatched bases: 11. Per the germline V gene, CDR1 is ENHRY and CDR2 is SYGVKD. The CDR3 region is CAISGAGAWRVEQFF. CDR3 DNA sequence: TGTGCCATCAGTGGAGCGGGAGCCTGGCGTGTTGAGCAGTTCTTC.

The chain joins TRBV6-2 or TRBV6-3 to TRBJ1-5; D might be TRBD1 (5 bases). Per the germline V gene, CDR1 is MNHEY and CDR2 is SVGEGT. The CDR3 extends over 18 amino acids. V lost 2 bases, J lost 4 bases, and 21 bases lay in between. CDR3 protein: CASSYEPGGSRRNQPQHF. In nucleotides, the CDR3 is TGTGCCAGCAGTTACGAACCGGGGGGTTCCAGGCGAAATCAGCCCCAGCATTTT.

Only a few counts were recorded for this clonotype. The chain couples TRBV7-9 to TRBJ2-3; 7 nucleotides match TRBD2. V lost 7 bases, J lost 1 base, and 11 bases stayed unmatched. The CDR3 consists of 16 residues. In germline, CDR1 is SEHNR, CDR2 FQNEAQ (reference sequence). This CDR3 reads CASTLNALAGTDTQYF. Here the CDR3 DNA reads TGTGCCAGCACCCTAAACGCGCTAGCGGGCACAGATACGCAGTATTTT.

This clonotype came up a few times. V and J are TRBV27 and TRBJ2-7; the D gene is possibly TRBD1 (6 bases). This CDR3 spans 14 amino acids. CDR1 and CDR2 from the germline V gene are MNHEY and SMNVEV (reference sequence). The germline V and J ends were trimmed by 5 bases and 4 bases, with 15 bases remaining between them. This chain's CDR3 is CASSPQWGPYEQYF. The DNA for the CDR3 is TGTGCCAGCAGTCCGCAGTGGGGGCCATACGAGCAGTACTTC.

This clonotype occurred a few times. The rearrangement joins TRBV29-1 to TRBJ2-5; D perhaps matches TRBD2 (6 bases). This CDR3 spans 11 amino acids. V lost 0 bases and J lost 10, with 9 bases in between. In germline, CDR1 is SQVTM, CDR2 ANQGSEA. The CDR3 is CSVEDPGVQYF. The CDR3 coding sequence is TGCAGCGTTGAAGATCCGGGGGTCCAGTACTTC.